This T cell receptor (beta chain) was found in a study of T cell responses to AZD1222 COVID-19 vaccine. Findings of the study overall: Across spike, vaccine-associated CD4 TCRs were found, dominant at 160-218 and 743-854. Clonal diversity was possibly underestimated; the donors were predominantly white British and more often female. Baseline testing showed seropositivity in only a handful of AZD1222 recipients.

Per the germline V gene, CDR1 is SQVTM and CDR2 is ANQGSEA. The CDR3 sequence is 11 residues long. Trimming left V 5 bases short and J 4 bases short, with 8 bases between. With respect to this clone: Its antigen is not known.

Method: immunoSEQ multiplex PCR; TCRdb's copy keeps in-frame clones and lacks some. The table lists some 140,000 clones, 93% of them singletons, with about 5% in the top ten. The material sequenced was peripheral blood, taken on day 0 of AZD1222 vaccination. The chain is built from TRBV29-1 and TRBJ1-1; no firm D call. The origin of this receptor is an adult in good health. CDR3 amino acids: CSVRRATEAFF. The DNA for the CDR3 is TGCAGCGTTCGCCGAGCCACTGAAGCTTTCTTT.